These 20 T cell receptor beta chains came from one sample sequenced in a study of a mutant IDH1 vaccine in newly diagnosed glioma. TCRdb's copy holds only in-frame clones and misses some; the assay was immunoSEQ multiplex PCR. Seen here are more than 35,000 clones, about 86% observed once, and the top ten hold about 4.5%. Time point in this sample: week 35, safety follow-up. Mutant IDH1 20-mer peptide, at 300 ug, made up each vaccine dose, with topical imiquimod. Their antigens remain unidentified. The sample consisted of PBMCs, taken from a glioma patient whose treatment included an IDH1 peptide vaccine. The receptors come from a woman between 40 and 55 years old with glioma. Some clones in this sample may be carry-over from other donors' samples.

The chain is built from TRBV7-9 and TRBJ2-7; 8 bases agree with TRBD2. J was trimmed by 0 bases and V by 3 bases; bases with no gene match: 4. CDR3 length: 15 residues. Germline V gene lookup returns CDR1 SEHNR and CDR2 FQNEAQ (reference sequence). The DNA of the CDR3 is TGTGCCAGCAGCTTTTCGGGAGGGCCCTCCTACGAGCAGTACTTC. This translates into CASSFSGGPSYEQYF. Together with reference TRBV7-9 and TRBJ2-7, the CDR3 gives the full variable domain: DTGVSQNPRHKITKRGQNVTFRCDPISEHNRLYWYRQTLGQGPEFLTYFQNEAQLEKSRLLSDRFSAERPKGSFSTLEIQRTEQGDSAMYLCASSFSGGPSYEQYFGPGTRLTVT.

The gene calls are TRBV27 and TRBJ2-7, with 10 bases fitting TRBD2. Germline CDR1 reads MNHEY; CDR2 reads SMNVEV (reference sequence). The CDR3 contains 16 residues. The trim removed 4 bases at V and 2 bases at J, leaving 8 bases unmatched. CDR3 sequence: CASSWTRTSGTYEQYF. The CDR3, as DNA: TGTGCCAGCAGTTGGACTAGGACTAGCGGAACCTACGAGCAGTACTTC.

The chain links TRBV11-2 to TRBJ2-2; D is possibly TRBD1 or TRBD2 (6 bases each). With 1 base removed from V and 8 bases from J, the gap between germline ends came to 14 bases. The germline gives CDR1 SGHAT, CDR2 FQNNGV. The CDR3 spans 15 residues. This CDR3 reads CASSLGRGGLGELFF. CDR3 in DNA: TGTGCCAGCAGCTTAGGCCGAGGGGGGCTTGGGGAGCTGTTTTTT.

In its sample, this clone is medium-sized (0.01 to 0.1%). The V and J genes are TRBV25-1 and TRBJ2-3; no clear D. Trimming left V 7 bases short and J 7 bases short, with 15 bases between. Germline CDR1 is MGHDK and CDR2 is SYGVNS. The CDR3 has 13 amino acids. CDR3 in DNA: TGTGCCAGCACCGGCCCCCTCGAGCATACGCAGTATTTT. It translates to CASTGPLEHTQYF.

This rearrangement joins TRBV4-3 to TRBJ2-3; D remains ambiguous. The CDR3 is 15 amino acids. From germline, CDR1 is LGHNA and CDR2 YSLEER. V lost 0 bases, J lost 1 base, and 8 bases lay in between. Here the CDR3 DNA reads TGCGCCAGCAGCCAAGAACTCGCAGGCACAGATACGCAGTATTTT. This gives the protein CASSQELAGTDTQYF.

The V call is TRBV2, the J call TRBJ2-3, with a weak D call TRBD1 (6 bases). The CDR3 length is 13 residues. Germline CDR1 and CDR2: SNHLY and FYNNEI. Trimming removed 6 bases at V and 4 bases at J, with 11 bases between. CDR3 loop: CASSAPGADTQYF. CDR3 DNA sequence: TGTGCCAGCAGCGCACCAGGGGCAGATACGCAGTATTTT.

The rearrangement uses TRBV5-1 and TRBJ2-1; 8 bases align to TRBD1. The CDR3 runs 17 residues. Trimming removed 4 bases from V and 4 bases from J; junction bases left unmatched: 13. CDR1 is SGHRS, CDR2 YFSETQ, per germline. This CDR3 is CASSPGTGLGLYNEQFF. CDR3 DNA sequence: TGCGCCAGCAGCCCAGGGACAGGCTTGGGCCTATACAATGAGCAGTTCTTC.

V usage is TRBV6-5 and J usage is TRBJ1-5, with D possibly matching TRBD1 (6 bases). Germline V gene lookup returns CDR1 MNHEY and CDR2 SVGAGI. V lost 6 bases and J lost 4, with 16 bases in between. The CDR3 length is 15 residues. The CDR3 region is CASRQTWTENQPQHF. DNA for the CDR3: TGTGCCAGCAGGCAAACCTGGACAGAGAATCAGCCCCAGCATTTT.

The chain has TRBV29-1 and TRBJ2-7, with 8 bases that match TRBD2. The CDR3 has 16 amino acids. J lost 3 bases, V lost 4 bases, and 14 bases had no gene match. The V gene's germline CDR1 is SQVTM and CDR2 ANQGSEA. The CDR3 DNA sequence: TGCAGCGTTGCCCTTCTTCTAGCGGGCACTCTCTACGAGCAGTACTTC. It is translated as CSVALLLAGTLYEQYF.

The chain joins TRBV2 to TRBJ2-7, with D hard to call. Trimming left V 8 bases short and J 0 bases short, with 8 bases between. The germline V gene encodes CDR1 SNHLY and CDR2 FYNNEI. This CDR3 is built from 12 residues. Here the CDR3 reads CASVASSYEQYF. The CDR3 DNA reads TGTGCCAGCGTCGCCAGCTCCTACGAGCAGTACTTC.

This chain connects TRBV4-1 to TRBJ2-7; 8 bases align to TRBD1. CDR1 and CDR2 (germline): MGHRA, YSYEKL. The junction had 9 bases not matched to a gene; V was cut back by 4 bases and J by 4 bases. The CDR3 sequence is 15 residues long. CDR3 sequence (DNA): TGCGCCAGCAGCCTGGCGGCAGGGGGCTCTTACGAGCAGTACTTC. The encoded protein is CASSLAAGGSYEQYF.

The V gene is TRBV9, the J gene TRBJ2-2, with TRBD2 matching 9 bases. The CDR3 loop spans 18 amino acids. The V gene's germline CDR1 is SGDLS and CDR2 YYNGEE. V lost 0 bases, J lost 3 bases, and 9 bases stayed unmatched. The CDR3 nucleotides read TGTGCCAGCAGCGTAGCTACCATGGCGGGAGGGCACACCGGGGAGCTGTTTTTT. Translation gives CASSVATMAGGHTGELFF.

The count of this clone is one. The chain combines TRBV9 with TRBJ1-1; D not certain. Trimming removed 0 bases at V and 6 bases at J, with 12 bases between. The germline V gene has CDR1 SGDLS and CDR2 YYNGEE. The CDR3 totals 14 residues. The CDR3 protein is CASSVGFIGAEAFF. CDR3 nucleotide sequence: TGTGCCAGCAGCGTAGGGTTTATAGGTGCTGAAGCTTTCTTT.

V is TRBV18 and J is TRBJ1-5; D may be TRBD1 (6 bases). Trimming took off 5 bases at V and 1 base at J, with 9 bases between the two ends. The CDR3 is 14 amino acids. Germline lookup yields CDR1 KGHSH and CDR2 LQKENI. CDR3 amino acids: CASSSQGSNQPQHF. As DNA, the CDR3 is TGTGCCAGCTCATCACAGGGCAGCAATCAGCCCCAGCATTTT.

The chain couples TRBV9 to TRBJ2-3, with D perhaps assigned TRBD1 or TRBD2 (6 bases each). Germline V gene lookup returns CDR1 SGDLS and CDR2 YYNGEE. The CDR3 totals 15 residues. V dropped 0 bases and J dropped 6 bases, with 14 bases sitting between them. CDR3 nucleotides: TGTGCCAGCAGCGTAGAAGGTCGAGGGGGGGATACGCAGTATTTT. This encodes CASSVEGRGGDTQYF.

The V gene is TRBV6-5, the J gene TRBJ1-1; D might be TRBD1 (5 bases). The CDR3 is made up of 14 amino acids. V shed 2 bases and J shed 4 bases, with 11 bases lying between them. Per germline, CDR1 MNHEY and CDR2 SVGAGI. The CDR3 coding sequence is TGTGCCAGCAGTTACCGACGACAGTTCACTGAAGCTTTCTTT. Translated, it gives CASSYRRQFTEAFF.

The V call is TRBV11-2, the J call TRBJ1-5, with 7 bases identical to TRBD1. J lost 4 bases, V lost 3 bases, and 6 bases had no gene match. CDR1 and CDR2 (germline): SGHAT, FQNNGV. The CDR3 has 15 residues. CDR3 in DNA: TGTGCCAGCAGCTTCTCCGGACAGGAGAATCAGCCCCAGCATTTT. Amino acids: CASSFSGQENQPQHF.

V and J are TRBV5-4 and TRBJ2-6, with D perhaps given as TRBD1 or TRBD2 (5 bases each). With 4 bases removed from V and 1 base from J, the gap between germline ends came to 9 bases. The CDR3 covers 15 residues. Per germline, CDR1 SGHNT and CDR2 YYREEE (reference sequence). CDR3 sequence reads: CASSVGESGANVLTF. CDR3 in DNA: TGTGCCAGCAGCGTAGGGGAGTCTGGGGCCAACGTCCTGACTTTC. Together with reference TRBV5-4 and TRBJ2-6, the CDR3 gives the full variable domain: ETGVTQSPTHLIKTRGQQVTLRCSSQSGHNTVSWYQQALGQGPQFIFQYYREEENGRGNFPPRFSGLQFPNYSSELNVNALELDDSALYLCASSVGESGANVLTFGAGSRLTVL.

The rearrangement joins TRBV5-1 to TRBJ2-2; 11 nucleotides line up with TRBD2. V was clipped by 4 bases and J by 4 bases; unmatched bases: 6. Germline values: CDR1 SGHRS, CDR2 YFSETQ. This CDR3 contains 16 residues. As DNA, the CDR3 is TGCGCCAGCAGCGGTGGACTAGCGGGTGCCACCGGGGAGCTGTTTTTT. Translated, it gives CASSGGLAGATGELFF. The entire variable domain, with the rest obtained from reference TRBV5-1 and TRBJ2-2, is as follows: KAGVTQTPRYLIKTRGQQVTLSCSPISGHRSVSWYQQTPGQGLQFLFEYFSETQRNKGNFPGRFSGRQFSNSRSEMNVSTLELGDSALYLCASSGGLAGATGELFFGEGSRLTVL.

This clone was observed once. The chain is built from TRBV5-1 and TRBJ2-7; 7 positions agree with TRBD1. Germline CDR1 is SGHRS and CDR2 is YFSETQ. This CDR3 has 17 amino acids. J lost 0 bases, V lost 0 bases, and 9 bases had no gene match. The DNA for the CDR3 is TGCGCCAGCAGCTTGGAAGGAGGATGGGACAGCTCCTACGAGCAGTACTTC. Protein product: CASSLEGGWDSSYEQYF. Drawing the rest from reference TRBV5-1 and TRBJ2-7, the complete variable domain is KAGVTQTPRYLIKTRGQQVTLSCSPISGHRSVSWYQQTPGQGLQFLFEYFSETQRNKGNFPGRFSGRQFSNSRSEMNVSTLELGDSALYLCASSLEGGWDSSYEQYFGPGTRLTVT.